This T cell receptor beta chain was sequenced for a study of blood T cell repertoires in COVID-19 (TCRdb year 2020). Concerning the study at large: The collaborator samples originated in the United States, Italy and Spain and spanned the acute and convalescent phases of COVID-19. The material from the prospective study consisted of cDNA or gDNA derived from T cells, B-cell-depleted T cells, or PBMCs. Subjects who had been exposed to COVID-19, were actively infected with it, or had recovered from it provided the deeply sampled blood TCRbeta repertoires that made up the dataset. The repertoires were released in a freely available public database intended as a resource for research on the immune response to SARS-CoV-2. Samples came from the ongoing ImmuneRACE study (first 160 participants) plus 1,254 subjects from 6 global collaborators. A de-identified subject ID, COVID-19 status, age in years and sex were almost always included in the sample metadata. HLA class I and class II types, where available, came from metadata supplied by the sample provider rather than from assay-based typing.

In the case of this clone: Its antigen target is currently unknown. Base quality data are lacking; no much larger clone is found one base away.

The germline V gene provides CDR1 MGHRA and CDR2 YSYEKL. Reading from cysteine to phenylalanine, the CDR3 counts 17 amino acids. Only the CDR3 DNA stays, 51 bases, in frame from base 1. Ends trimmed: V by 1 base, J by 3 bases; bases unmatched to a gene: 8. Summary of the overall study and its limitations: The quantity of clinical and demographic metadata differed by source and by participant and was supplied without curation.

Collaborating institutions collected whole blood in K2EDTA tubes following their own protocols. For TCRbeta analysis, collaborators shipped samples in one of three forms: frozen whole blood, isolated PBMCs, or DNA extracted from either of those sample types. TCRbeta CDR3 regions were amplified from genomic DNA using the immunoSEQ Assay, a bias-controlled multiplex PCR. Per the source publication's procedure: Nucleated cell counts per sample were estimated from amplification of reference gene primers within the assay. To quantify the absolute abundance of each unique TCRbeta CDR3 rearrangement, sequence reads were collapsed and filtered. For each sample, productive Simpson clonality was calculated as the square root of Simpson's diversity index across productive rearrangements. TCRdb provides this immuneACCESS table in a form limited to in-frame rearrangements. Some clones are lacking; in checked studies, under half of them reflect an unresolved V gene, and why the rest are absent is not known. That table gives V, J and clone size, and the DNA gave D and trimming. The sample table contains some 90,000 clones; only one count was recorded for 90% to 95% of them. Together, the top ten hold roughly 3.9% of the sample.

The V gene is TRBV4-1 and the J gene is TRBJ2-1, with 8 central nucleotides matching TRBD2. The origin of this receptor is a woman between 45 and 65 years old in a cohort sampled during active COVID-19. The sample was peripheral blood. The DNA sequence reads TGCGCCAGCAGCCAAGTCTCAGTAGCGGGACTCTACAATGAGCAGTTCTTC. Its translation is CASSQVSVAGLYNEQFF.